The sequence of this TCR beta chain was determined in a study of control samples from healthy donors and cancer patients. The protocol was immunoSEQ multiplex PCR, while the TCRdb copy is restricted to in-frame clones and leaves out a portion. The table includes 100,000 to 150,000 clones, 80% to 95% detected once. The CDR3 sequence is 14 residues long. V dropped 3 bases and J dropped 2 bases, with 10 bases sitting between them. Looked up from germline, CDR1 is SGHDT and CDR2 is YYEEEE. The origin of this receptor is a man aged 18 to 29 in good health. The chain couples TRBV5-6 to TRBJ2-3, with a tentative D call TRBD2 (6 bases). The sample was blood. CDR3 DNA: TGTGCCAGCAGCTCGGGACTTCCCACAGATACGCAGTATTTT. Translation: CASSSGLPTDTQYF. Full variable domain (remainder filled in from reference TRBV5-6 and TRBJ2-3): DAGVTQSPTHLIKTRGQQVTLRCSPKSGHDTVSWYQQALGQGPQFIFQYYEEEERQRGNFPDRFSGHQFPNYSSELNVNALLLGDSALYLCASSSGLPTDTQYFGPGTRLTVL.